A single sample is the source of the 20 T cell receptor beta chains below, sequenced in a study of blood T cell repertoires in COVID-19. Profiling relied on immunoSEQ multiplex PCR, and the TCRdb table lists in-frame clones only, not all of them. The sample includes about 440,000 clones, 87% of them seen just once. What was sequenced was PBMCs or T cells enriched from blood (not recorded which). These receptors were obtained from a woman aged 18-29 years with acute COVID-19.

This clone was detected once. The chain combines TRBV7-9 with TRBJ1-1; 7 bases are a match to TRBD1. The CDR3 sequence is 15 residues long. The germline CDR1 and CDR2 sequences are SEHNR and FQNEAQ (reference sequence). The junction had 8 bases not matched to a gene; V was cut back by 5 bases and J by 2 bases. CDR3 loop: CASSLKTGQNTEAFF. As DNA, the CDR3 is TGTGCCAGCAGCCTAAAGACAGGGCAAAACACTGAAGCTTTCTTT.

The chain is built from TRBV3-1 (or the pseudogene TRBV3-2) and TRBJ1-5; possibly TRBD1 for D (6 bases). CDR1 and CDR2 from the germline V gene are LGHDT and YNNKEL (reference sequence). The length of the CDR3 is 16 residues. Trimming cost V 2 bases and J 7 bases, with 18 bases left between them. CDR3: CASSQKRRGRRQPQHF. The CDR3 DNA sequence: TGTGCCAGCAGCCAAAAAAGGCGGGGGCGGAGGCAGCCCCAGCATTTT.

The J gene is TRBJ2-1, the V gene TRBV5-6; TRBD2 matches at 8 bases. J was trimmed by 8 bases and V by 4 bases; bases with no gene match: 8. The CDR3 sequence is 14 residues long. Germline CDR1 and CDR2: SGHDT and YYEEEE. CDR3: CASSGRTSRDEQFF. For the CDR3, the DNA is TGTGCCAGCAGCGGACGGACTAGCCGGGATGAGCAGTTCTTC.

The rearrangement uses TRBV28 and TRBJ1-3; D is perhaps TRBD1 (6 bases). With 2 bases removed from V and 3 bases from J, the gap between germline ends came to 14 bases. CDR1 MDHEN and CDR2 SYDVKM come from the germline V gene. CDR3 size: 16 residues. The CDR3 nucleotides are TGTGCCAGCAGTTTAGGCAACAGGGCTGGTGGAAACACCATATATTTT. It specifies CASSLGNRAGGNTIYF.

The chain combines TRBV7-2 with TRBJ2-4, with D possibly being TRBD1 (6 bases). Germline CDR1 is SGHTA and CDR2 is FQGNSA. The CDR3 has 16 residues. Trimming took off 5 bases at V and 0 bases at J, with 14 bases between the two ends. The CDR3 is CASSVDRFIAKNIQYF. In DNA form, the CDR3 reads TGTGCCAGCAGCGTCGACAGGTTTATAGCCAAAAACATTCAGTACTTC.

This rearrangement joins TRBV27 to TRBJ2-7; D perhaps matches TRBD2 (6 bases). The ends were cut back, 3 bases at V and 3 bases at J, with 18 bases in the middle. This CDR3 is built from 16 residues. Germline CDR1 is MNHEY and CDR2 is SMNVEV (reference sequence). For the CDR3, the DNA is TGTGCCAGCAGTTTTCACGGGACTGGGCCCATCTACGAGCAGTACTTC. It is translated as CASSFHGTGPIYEQYF.

This sequence joins TRBV19 and TRBJ1-1, with a weak D call TRBD1 (6 bases). Deletions cut 5 bases from V and 5 bases from J, with 21 bases between. The CDR3 totals 16 residues. CDR1 LNHDA and CDR2 SQIVND come from the germline V gene (reference sequence). CDR3 protein: CASSLVPLQGGTEAFF. The CDR3 bases are TGTGCCAGTAGTCTGGTCCCGTTACAGGGAGGGACTGAAGCTTTCTTT. Complete variable domain (other parts from reference TRBV19 and TRBJ1-1): DGGITQSPKYLFRKEGQNVTLSCEQNLNHDAMYWYRQDPGQGLRLIYYSQIVNDFQKGDIAEGYSVSREKKESFPLTVTSAQKNPTAFYLCASSLVPLQGGTEAFFGQGTRLTVV.

The chain has TRBV11-3 and TRBJ2-2; D unclear. Per germline, CDR1 SGHNT and CDR2 YENEEA. V was clipped by 9 bases and J by 5 bases, with 10 bases between them. This CDR3 region has 12 residues. CDR3: CASSHLTGELFF. In nucleotides, the CDR3 is TGTGCCAGTAGCCACTTGACCGGGGAGCTGTTTTTT.

The rearrangement uses TRBV2 and TRBJ1-6; 10 nucleotides align to TRBD1. J lost 9 bases, V lost 10 bases, and 3 bases had no gene match. In germline, CDR1 is SNHLY, CDR2 FYNNEI. This CDR3 comprises 12 residues. The chain's CDR3 is CATRTGGSPLHF. The CDR3 nucleotides read TGTGCCACACGGACAGGGGGTTCACCCCTCCACTTT.

The chain joins TRBV4-1 to TRBJ2-3; the D gene is possibly TRBD2 (6 bases). The V gene lost 2 bases and the J gene lost 3 bases, with 12 bases spanning the gap. The V gene's germline CDR1 is MGHRA and CDR2 YSYEKL. This CDR3 region has 15 residues. The CDR3 loop reads CASSQWGVGTDTQYF. CDR3 coding DNA: TGCGCCAGCAGCCAATGGGGGGTTGGGACAGATACGCAGTATTTT.

The V and J genes are TRBV11-2 and TRBJ1-1, with D possibly TRBD1 on 5 matching bases. Germline V gives CDR1 SGHAT, CDR2 FQNNGV. V gave up 0 bases and J gave up 10 bases, with 9 bases separating them. The CDR3 has 12 residues. The CDR3 sequence is CASSLDQGRAFF. The CDR3 DNA reads TGTGCCAGCAGCTTAGACCAGGGAAGAGCTTTCTTT.

The V call is TRBV5-5, the J call TRBJ1-2, with TRBD1 as a possible D gene (6 bases). The germline V gene has CDR1 SGHKS and CDR2 YYEKEE (reference sequence). The CDR3 consists of 14 residues. Trimming left V 5 bases short and J 8 bases short, with 19 bases between. The CDR3 is CASRPYRERGGYTF. The CDR3 DNA sequence: TGTGCCAGCAGGCCTTACAGGGAGCGTGGCGGCTACACCTTC.

The rearrangement links TRBV29-1 to TRBJ1-2; no reliable D call. Trimming pared 0 bases from V and 8 bases from J, leaving 13 bases between. Germline V CDR1 and CDR2: SQVTM, ANQGSEA. The CDR3 is made up of 13 amino acids. CDR3: CSVEDQEGWGYTF. The DNA for the CDR3 is TGCAGCGTTGAAGATCAGGAGGGTTGGGGCTACACCTTC.

This clone was seen only once. The same CDR3 also results from other DNA sequences found in this sample. V and J are TRBV6-5 and TRBJ2-6; a weak D match, TRBD1 (5 bases). V dropped 8 bases and J dropped 1 base, with 9 bases sitting between them. From germline, CDR1 is MNHEY and CDR2 SVGAGI. The CDR3 spans 14 residues. CDR3 DNA: TGTGCCAGCGAAACAGGTTCTGGGGCCAACGTCCTGACTTTC. Encoded protein: CASETGSGANVLTF.

As to this clone: The same CDR3 can be traced to other DNA sequences in this sample. This sequence joins TRBV5-4 and TRBJ2-3; 10 bases map to TRBD1. The CDR3 has 14 residues. V lost 2 bases to trimming and J lost 4 bases; unmatched junction nucleotides: 1. Germline loops: CDR1 SGHNT, CDR2 YYREEE (reference sequence). The CDR3 DNA reads TGTGCCAGCAGCTTAGGACAGGGGGCAGATACGCAGTATTTT. Translated, it gives CASSLGQGADTQYF.

The chain links TRBV30 to TRBJ2-6; D remains ambiguous. Germline V lookup: CDR1 GTSNPN, CDR2 SVGIG (reference sequence). V lost 3 bases and J lost 2, with 5 bases in between. This CDR3 contains 13 residues. CDR3 in DNA: TGTGCCTGGAGCTTAGCTGGGGCCAACGTCCTGACTTTC. This codes for CAWSLAGANVLTF.

This chain connects TRBV28 to TRBJ2-5; 7 bases agree with TRBD2. This CDR3 is built from 14 residues. Trimming at V came to 2 bases and at J to 5 bases, leaving 5 bases not matched to a gene. In germline, CDR1 is MDHEN, CDR2 SYDVKM. Here the CDR3 reads CASSLAGDLETQYF. CDR3 sequence (DNA): TGTGCCAGCAGTTTAGCGGGAGATTTGGAGACCCAGTACTTC.

Only one count was recorded for this clone. Other DNA sequences of this sample code for an identical CDR3. V and J are TRBV7-9 and TRBJ2-7, with D unclear. Trimming cost V 2 bases and J 2 bases, with 4 bases left between them. This CDR3 has 12 amino acids. CDR1 is SEHNR, CDR2 FQNEAQ, per germline (reference sequence). The CDR3, as DNA: TGTGCCAGCAGCTTAACTGCCTACGAGCAGTACTTC. It is translated as CASSLTAYEQYF.

The chain employs TRBV15 and TRBJ2-7; TRBD1 aligns across 7 bases. Germline V gene sequence: CDR1 LNHNV, CDR2 YYDKDF (reference sequence). After removal of 3 bases from V and 2 bases from J, the junction contained 10 bases not matched to a gene. The CDR3 is 16 residues long. The CDR3 region has the DNA TGTGCCACCAGCAGCACTACAGGGGTTTTACCCTACGAGCAGTACTTC. It translates to CATSSTTGVLPYEQYF.

The J gene is TRBJ1-5, the V gene TRBV5-5; a possible D gene is TRBD1 (5 bases). Germline lookup yields CDR1 SGHKS and CDR2 YYEKEE (reference sequence). V was clipped by 5 bases and J by 6 bases, with 12 bases between them. CDR3 length: 13 residues. As DNA, the CDR3 is TGTGCCAGCAGAGGCGGGACCCGTCAGCCCCAGCATTTT. Residues: CASRGGTRQPQHF.